This T cell receptor beta chain came from a study of cytomegalovirus exposure and HLA in healthy donors. The wider study: About 85 million unique TCR sequences came from HLA-typed donors in an early release.

V lost 8 bases, J lost 5 bases, and 19 bases lay in between. Germline assignment: CDR1 SGHTA and CDR2 FQGNSA. The length of the CDR3 is 14 residues. Primers included in the PCR were 60 Vbeta and 13 Jbeta primers. TCRdb's table, derived via immunoSEQ multiplex PCR, lists solely in-frame clones and lacks some. The sample includes some 180,000 clones, approximately 70% of them seen just once. Sequenced input: PBMCs. V usage is TRBV7-2 and J usage is TRBJ2-7, with D tentatively TRBD2 (7 bases). The source is a young woman in good health and CMV-seronegative. The CDR3 region has the DNA TGTGCCAGCGTCGGGGGGCCGGGGCGAAACGAGCAGTACTTC. Residues: CASVGGPGRNEQYF. Together with reference TRBV7-2 and TRBJ2-7, the CDR3 gives the full variable domain: GAGVSQSPSNKVTEKGKDVELRCDPISGHTALYWYRQSLGQGLEFLIYFQGNSAPDKSGLPSDRFSAERTGGSVSTLTIQRTQQEDSAVYLCASVGGPGRNEQYFGPGTRLTVT.